Listed below are T cell receptor beta chains from one sample, sequenced in a study of blood T cell repertoires in COVID-19. Repertoires were generated with immunoSEQ multiplex PCR, while TCRdb's copy carries only in-frame clones and drops some. Of approximately 10,000 clones detected, 70% to 90% appear once; the ten largest clones hold around 21%. Sample: peripheral blood. The receptors originated from a woman aged 60-75 years with active COVID-19. The CDR3 runs from the conserved cysteine through the conserved F or W. D genes are given only for firm matches. Size is stated for part of the rows, as once, few or many counts, or as a class when the clone is expanded.

cdr3_nt	cdr3_aa	d_call	v_call	j_call	clone_size
TGTGCCAGCAGCCCTAGAGTGCGGGGGTGGGAGACCCAGTACTTC	CASSPRVRGWETQYF	TRBD2	TRBV7-9	TRBJ2-5	-
TGTGCCAGCCCAAAAATCGGGGCGGGACTAGCGGGACTCTACACAGATACGCAGTATTTT	CASPKIGAGLAGLYTDTQYF	TRBD2	TRBV18	TRBJ2-3	-
TGTGCCAGCAGCTTATCCGGCCAAGAGACCCAGTACTTC	CASSLSGQETQYF	-	TRBV7-9	TRBJ2-5	-
TGTGCCAGTGCCCCGCGGGGAACCACAGATACGCAGTATTTT	CASAPRGTTDTQYF	-	TRBV11-1	TRBJ2-3	-
TGCAGTGCTAGTGGGGGAGCCTATAATTCACCCCTCCACTTT	CSASGGAYNSPLHF	-	TRBV20-1	TRBJ1-6	-
TGCAGCGGATCGTTCGGTTTGAACACTGAAGCTTTCTTT	CSGSFGLNTEAFF	-	TRBV29-1	TRBJ1-1	-
TGTGCCAGCTCACCGGACAGGGCTGAAAAACTGTTTTTT	CASSPDRAEKLFF	TRBD1	TRBV18	TRBJ1-4	-
TGTGCCAGCAGCTTAGCGGCAGGGGACGGCACTGAAGCTTTCTTT	CASSLAAGDGTEAFF	-	TRBV7-9	TRBJ1-1	-
TGTGCCAGCAGTATAGGGGGGGGCCCCGCAGATACGCAGTATTTT	CASSIGGGPADTQYF	-	TRBV7-8	TRBJ2-3	-
TGTGCCAGCAGCTTAGAAGGGGGCGCGGAGCAGCCCCAGCATTTT	CASSLEGGAEQPQHF	TRBD1	TRBV11-2	TRBJ1-5	-
TGTGCCAGTAGCCCTATGGGGAGGGGAAGCAATCAGCCCCAGCATTTT	CASSPMGRGSNQPQHF	-	TRBV19	TRBJ1-5	-
TGTGCCAGCACCGAATGGGGGGTCGCCAAAAACATTCAGTACTTC	CASTEWGVAKNIQYF	-	TRBV2	TRBJ2-4	-
TGCGCCAGCGCAATCCCACAGGGTCAAGGCGGGGAGCTGTTTTTT	CASAIPQGQGGELFF	-	TRBV5-1	TRBJ2-2	few
TGTGCCAGCAGCTTATGGGGCGGGAGAGGTGAGACCCAGTACTTC	CASSLWGGRGETQYF	TRBD2	TRBV7-8	TRBJ2-5	few
TGTGCCAGCAGCACGGACATCAACAATGAGCAGTTCTTC	CASSTDINNEQFF	-	TRBV5-8	TRBJ2-1	-
TGTGCCAGCAGTTTACCCGGGACTAATGAGCAGTTCTTC	CASSLPGTNEQFF	-	TRBV27	TRBJ2-1	few
TGTGCCAGCAGCGTAGAGGCTAGCGGGGAACTCTACGAGCAGTACTTC	CASSVEASGELYEQYF	TRBD2	TRBV9	TRBJ2-7	-
TGTGCCTGGAGTGTACTCGGGGCTAGCGGGAGGATAGAGTTCTTC	CAWSVLGASGRIEFF	TRBD2	TRBV30	TRBJ2-1	-
TGTGCCAGCAGCCAAGAGGTCAGGAACACTGAAGCTTTCTTT	CASSQEVRNTEAFF	-	TRBV14	TRBJ1-1	once
TGTGCCAGAAGCTTGGCCAGGATCACCGGGGAGCTGTTTTTT	CARSLARITGELFF	-	TRBV5-3	TRBJ2-2	-
TGTGCCAGTAGAGAGACAGTGAATAGCAATCAGCCCCAGCATTTT	CASRETVNSNQPQHF	-	TRBV19	TRBJ1-5	-
TGCAGCGTCGCCCGGGACAGACAAACCGGGGAGCTGTTTTTT	CSVARDRQTGELFF	TRBD1	TRBV29-1	TRBJ2-2	-